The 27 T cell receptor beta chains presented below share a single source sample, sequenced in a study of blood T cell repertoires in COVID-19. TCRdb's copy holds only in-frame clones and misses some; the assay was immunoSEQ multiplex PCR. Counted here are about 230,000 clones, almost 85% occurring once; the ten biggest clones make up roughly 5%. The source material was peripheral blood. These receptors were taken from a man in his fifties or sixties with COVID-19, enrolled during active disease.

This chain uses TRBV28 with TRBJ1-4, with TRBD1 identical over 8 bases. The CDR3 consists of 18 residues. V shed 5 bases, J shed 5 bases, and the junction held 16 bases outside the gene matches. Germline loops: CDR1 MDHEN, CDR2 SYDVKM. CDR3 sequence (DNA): TGTGCCAGCAGTCGGATCGGACAGGGAAGGGGAGAAAATGAAAAACTGTTTTTT. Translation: CASSRIGQGRGENEKLFF.

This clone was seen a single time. The CDR3 nucleotides read TGTGCCAGCAGCCTAGGGACAGGCTACTACGAGCAGTACTTC. It is translated as CASSLGTGYYEQYF. The chain employs TRBV5-6 and TRBJ2-7; 8 bases match TRBD1. CDR1 SGHDT and CDR2 YYEEEE come from the germline V gene. This CDR3 region has 14 residues. The junction had 6 bases not matched to a gene; V was cut back by 4 bases and J by 3 bases. The entire variable domain, with the rest obtained from reference TRBV5-6 and TRBJ2-7, is as follows: DAGVTQSPTHLIKTRGQQVTLRCSPKSGHDTVSWYQQALGQGPQFIFQYYEEEERQRGNFPDRFSGHQFPNYSSELNVNALLLGDSALYLCASSLGTGYYEQYFGPGTRLTVT.

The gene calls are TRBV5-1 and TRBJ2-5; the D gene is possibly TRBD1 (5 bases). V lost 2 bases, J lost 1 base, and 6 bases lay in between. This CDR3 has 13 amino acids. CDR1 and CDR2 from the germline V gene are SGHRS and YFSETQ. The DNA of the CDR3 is TGCGCCAGCAGCTTCCAGGGCCAAGAGACCCAGTACTTC. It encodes CASSFQGQETQYF.

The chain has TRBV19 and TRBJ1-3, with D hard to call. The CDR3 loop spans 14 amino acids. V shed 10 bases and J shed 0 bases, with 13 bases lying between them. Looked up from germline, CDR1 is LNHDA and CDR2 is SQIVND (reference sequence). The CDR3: CATHEGSSGNTIYF. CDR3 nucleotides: TGTGCCACCCATGAAGGGAGCTCTGGAAACACCATATATTTT.

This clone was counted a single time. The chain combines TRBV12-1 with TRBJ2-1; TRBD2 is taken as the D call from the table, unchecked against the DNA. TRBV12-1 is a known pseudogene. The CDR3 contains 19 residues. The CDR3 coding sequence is TGTGCCAGCAGCCCCGCGGGGCTAGCGGGGGGGAGCTCCTACAATGAGCAGTTCTTC. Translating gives CASSPAGLAGGSSYNEQFF.

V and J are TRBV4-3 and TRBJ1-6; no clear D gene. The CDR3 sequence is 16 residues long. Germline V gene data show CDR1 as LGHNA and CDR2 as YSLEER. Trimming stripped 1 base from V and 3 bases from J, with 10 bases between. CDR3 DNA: TGCGCCAGCAGCCAAGGAGTACAGCACTATAATTCACCCCTCCACTTT. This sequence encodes CASSQGVQHYNSPLHF.

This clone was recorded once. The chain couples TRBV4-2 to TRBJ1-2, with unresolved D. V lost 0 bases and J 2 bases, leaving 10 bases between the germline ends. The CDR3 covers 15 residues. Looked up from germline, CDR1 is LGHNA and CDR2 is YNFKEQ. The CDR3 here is CASSQDKRSNYGYTF. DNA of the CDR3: TGTGCCAGCAGCCAAGATAAGCGCTCAAACTATGGCTACACCTTC.

The DNA for the CDR3 is TGTGCCAGCAGCCAAGCCGGGACAGGGGGGACAGATACGCAGTATTTT. Its protein is CASSQAGTGGTDTQYF. The V gene is TRBV3-1 (or the pseudogene TRBV3-2), the J gene TRBJ2-3; 11 bases are shared with TRBD1. The CDR3 extends over 16 amino acids. Germline CDR1 reads LGHDT; CDR2 reads YNNKEL (reference sequence). With V trimmed by 1 base and J by 3 bases, 3 bases remained unmatched.

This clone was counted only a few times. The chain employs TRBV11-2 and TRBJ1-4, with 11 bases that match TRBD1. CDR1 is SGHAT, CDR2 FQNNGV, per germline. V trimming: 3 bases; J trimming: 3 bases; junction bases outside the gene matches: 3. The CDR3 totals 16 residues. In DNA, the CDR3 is TGTGCCAGCAGCTTGGACAGGGGGCTTGCTAATGAAAAACTGTTTTTT. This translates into CASSLDRGLANEKLFF.

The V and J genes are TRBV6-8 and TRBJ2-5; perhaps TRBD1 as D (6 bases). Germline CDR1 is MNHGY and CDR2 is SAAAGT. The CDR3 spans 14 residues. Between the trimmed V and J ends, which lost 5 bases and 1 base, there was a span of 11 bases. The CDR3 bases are TGTGCCAGCAGTGCACAGGGTCCCCAAGAGACCCAGTACTTC. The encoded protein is CASSAQGPQETQYF.

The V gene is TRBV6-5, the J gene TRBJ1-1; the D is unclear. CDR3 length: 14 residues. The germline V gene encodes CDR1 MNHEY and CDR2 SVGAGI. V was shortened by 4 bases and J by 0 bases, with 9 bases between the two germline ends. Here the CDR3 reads CASSWETMNTEAFF. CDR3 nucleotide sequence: TGTGCCAGCAGTTGGGAGACCATGAACACTGAAGCTTTCTTT.

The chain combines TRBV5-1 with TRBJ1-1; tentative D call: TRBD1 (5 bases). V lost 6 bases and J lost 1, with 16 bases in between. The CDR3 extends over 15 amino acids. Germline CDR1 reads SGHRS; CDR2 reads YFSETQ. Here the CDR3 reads CASTWGVRGNTEAFF. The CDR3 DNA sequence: TGCGCCAGCACCTGGGGGGTTCGCGGGAACACTGAAGCTTTCTTT. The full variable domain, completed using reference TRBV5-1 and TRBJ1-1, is KAGVTQTPRYLIKTRGQQVTLSCSPISGHRSVSWYQQTPGQGLQFLFEYFSETQRNKGNFPGRFSGRQFSNSRSEMNVSTLELGDSALYLCASTWGVRGNTEAFFGQGTRLTVV.

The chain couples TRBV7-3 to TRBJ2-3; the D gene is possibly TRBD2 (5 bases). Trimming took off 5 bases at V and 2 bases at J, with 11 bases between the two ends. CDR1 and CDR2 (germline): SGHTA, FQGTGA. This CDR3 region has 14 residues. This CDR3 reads CASSNTSFTDTQYF. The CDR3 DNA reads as TGTGCCAGCAGCAACACTAGTTTCACAGATACGCAGTATTTT.

The CDR3 sequence is CASSRDRASNGYTF. As DNA, the CDR3 is TGTGCCAGCAGCCGAGACAGGGCTTCGAATGGCTACACCTTC. V and J are TRBV7-8 and TRBJ1-2; TRBD1 aligns across 7 bases. Germline V gene lookup returns CDR1 SGHVS and CDR2 FQNEAQ. V lost 5 bases and J lost 6; bases outside the gene matches: 9. There are 14 residues in the CDR3.

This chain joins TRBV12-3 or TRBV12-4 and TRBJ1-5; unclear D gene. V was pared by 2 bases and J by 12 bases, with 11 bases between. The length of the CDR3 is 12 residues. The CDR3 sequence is CASSLSRINQHF. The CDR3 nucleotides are TGTGCCAGCAGTTTAAGCAGGATCAACCAGCATTTT.

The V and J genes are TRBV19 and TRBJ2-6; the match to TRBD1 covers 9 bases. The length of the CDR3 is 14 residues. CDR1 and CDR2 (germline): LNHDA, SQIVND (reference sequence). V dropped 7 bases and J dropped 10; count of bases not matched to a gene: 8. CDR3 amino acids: CASMGQGKVNVLTF. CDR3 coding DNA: TGTGCCAGTATGGGACAGGGAAAGGTAAACGTCCTGACTTTC.

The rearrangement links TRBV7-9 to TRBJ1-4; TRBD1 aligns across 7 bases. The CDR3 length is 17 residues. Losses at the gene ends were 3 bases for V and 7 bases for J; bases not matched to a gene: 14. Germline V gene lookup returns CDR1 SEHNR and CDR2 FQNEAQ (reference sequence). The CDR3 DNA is TGTGCCAGCAGCTTGGGTACAGGGGTTGAGTATCGTGAAAAACTGTTTTTT. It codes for CASSLGTGVEYREKLFF.

The CDR3, as DNA: TGTGCCAGCTCAACCGGACAGGGAGGGTCACCCCTCCACTTT. This translates into CASSTGQGGSPLHF. This chain uses TRBV18 with TRBJ1-6, with 8 bases matching TRBD1. Germline loops: CDR1 KGHSH, CDR2 LQKENI. CDR3 length: 14 amino acids. V trimming: 5 bases; J trimming: 10 bases; junction bases outside the gene matches: 7.

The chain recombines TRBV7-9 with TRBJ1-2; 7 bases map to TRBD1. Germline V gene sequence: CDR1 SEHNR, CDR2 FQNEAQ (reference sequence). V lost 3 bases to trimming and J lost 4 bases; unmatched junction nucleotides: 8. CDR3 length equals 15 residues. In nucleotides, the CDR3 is TGTGCCAGCAGCTTCCAACCGGGACAGCCCTATGGCTACACCTTC. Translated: CASSFQPGQPYGYTF.

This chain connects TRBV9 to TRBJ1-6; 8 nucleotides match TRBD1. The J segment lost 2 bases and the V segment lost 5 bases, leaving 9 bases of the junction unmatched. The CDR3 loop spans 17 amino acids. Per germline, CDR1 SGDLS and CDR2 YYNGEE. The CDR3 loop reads CASSRMTGVTYNSPLHF. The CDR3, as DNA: TGTGCCAGCAGTAGGATGACAGGGGTGACCTATAATTCACCCCTCCACTTT.

DNA of the CDR3: TGTGCCAGCACCAACTCGGCCAAAAACATTCAGTACTTC. Protein sequence: CASTNSAKNIQYF. The chain uses TRBV12-3 or TRBV12-4 and TRBJ2-4, with D unclear. Trimming left V 7 bases short and J 1 base short, with 8 bases between. The CDR3 extends over 13 amino acids.

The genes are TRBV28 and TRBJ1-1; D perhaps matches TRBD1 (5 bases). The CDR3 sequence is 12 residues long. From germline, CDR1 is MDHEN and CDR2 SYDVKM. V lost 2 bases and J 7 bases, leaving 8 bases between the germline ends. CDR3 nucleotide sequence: TGTGCCAGCAGTTTACGACAGATTGAAGCTTTCTTT. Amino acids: CASSLRQIEAFF. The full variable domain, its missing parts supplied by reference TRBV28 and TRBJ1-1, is DVKVTQSSRYLVKRTGEKVFLECVQDMDHENMFWYRQDPGLGLRLIYFSYDVKMKEKGDIPEGYSVSREKKERFSLILESASTNQTSMYLCASSLRQIEAFFGQGTRLTVV.

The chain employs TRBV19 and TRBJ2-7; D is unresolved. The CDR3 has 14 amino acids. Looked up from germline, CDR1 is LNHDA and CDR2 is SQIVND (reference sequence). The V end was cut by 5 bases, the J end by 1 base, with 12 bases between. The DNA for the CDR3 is TGTGCCAGTAGTCAGGCCGACGCTTCCTACGAGCAGTACTTC. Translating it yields CASSQADASYEQYF.

CDR3 in amino acids: CATSDSDRAYEQYF. CDR3 in DNA: TGTGCCACCAGTGATTCCGACAGAGCCTACGAGCAGTACTTC. The gene calls are TRBV24-1 and TRBJ2-7; D may be TRBD1 (5 bases). The V gene lost 2 bases and the J gene lost 2 bases, with 9 bases spanning the gap. The germline V gene has CDR1 KGHDR and CDR2 SFDVKD. This CDR3 is 14 amino acids long.

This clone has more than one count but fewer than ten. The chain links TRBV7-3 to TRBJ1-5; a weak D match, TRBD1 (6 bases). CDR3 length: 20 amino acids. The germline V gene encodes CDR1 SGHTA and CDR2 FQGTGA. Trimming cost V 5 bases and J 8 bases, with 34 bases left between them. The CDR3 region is CASSHQRDNSLGAMKEPQHF. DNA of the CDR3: TGTGCCAGCAGCCACCAACGGGACAACAGTTTGGGGGCAATGAAGGAGCCCCAGCATTTT.

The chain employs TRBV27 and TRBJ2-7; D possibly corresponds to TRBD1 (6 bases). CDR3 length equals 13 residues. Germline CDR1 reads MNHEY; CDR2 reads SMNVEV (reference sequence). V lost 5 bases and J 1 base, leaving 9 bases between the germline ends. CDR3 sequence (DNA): TGTGCCAGCAGTCTGGACAGTTCCTACGAGCAGTACTTC. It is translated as CASSLDSSYEQYF.

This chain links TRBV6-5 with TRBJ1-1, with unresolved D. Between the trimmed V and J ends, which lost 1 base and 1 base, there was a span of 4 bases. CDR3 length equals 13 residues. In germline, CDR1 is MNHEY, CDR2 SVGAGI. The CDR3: CASSYFQNTEAFF. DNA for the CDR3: TGTGCCAGCAGTTACTTCCAGAACACTGAAGCTTTCTTT.